A selection of T cell receptor beta chains follows, all from one sample in a study of OX40 agonist ivuxolimab in advanced cancers. Assay: immunoSEQ multiplex PCR; the TCRdb copy retains only in-frame clones and omits some. The repertoire holds almost 80,000 clones, around 86% seen once, with 0.2% to 0.3% in the top ten. The input for sequencing was CD4+ or CD8+ T cells sorted from blood, taken in a trial of the OX40 agonist ivuxolimab. These receptor sequences come from an adult with an advanced solid tumor such as melanoma, head and neck, liver or kidney cancer. The CDR3 runs from the conserved cysteine through the conserved F or W. The D gene is left open where the match is weak. For some rows the clone size is stated as once, few or many, or as a class when expanded; others skip it.

CDR3nt: TGTGCCAGTAGTCCGTATTCGGGAGGCCTCGTATATTTT
CDR3aa: CASSPYSGGLVYF
abundance: .
v_gene: TRBV19
j_gene: TRBJ1-3
d_gene: .

CDR3nt: TGTGCCAGCGATTTGACAGGGGCAGATACGCAGTATTTT
CDR3aa: CASDLTGADTQYF
abundance: .
v_gene: TRBV2
j_gene: TRBJ2-3
d_gene: TRBD1

CDR3nt: TGTGCCAGCAGTCTGACTAGCGCTTATCAAGAGACCCAGTACTTC
CDR3aa: CASSLTSAYQETQYF
abundance: once
v_gene: TRBV6-5
j_gene: TRBJ2-5
d_gene: TRBD2

CDR3nt: TGTGCCAGCAGTTCGTCTGCAGAGGGGCTAGTCGGCTACACCTTC
CDR3aa: CASSSSAEGLVGYTF
abundance: .
v_gene: TRBV28
j_gene: TRBJ1-2
d_gene: .

CDR3nt: TGTGCCAGCAGTTTGACGGCGGGAGGGCTCCTGGGGGAGCAGTACTTC
CDR3aa: CASSLTAGGLLGEQYF
abundance: .
v_gene: TRBV28
j_gene: TRBJ2-7
d_gene: TRBD2

CDR3nt: TGTGCCATCGCAAGCGGGAAAGGAAATGAGCAGTTCTTC
CDR3aa: CAIASGKGNEQFF
abundance: few
v_gene: TRBV10-3
j_gene: TRBJ2-1
d_gene: TRBD2

CDR3nt: TGCGCCAGCAGCTTGGGCCAAGAGACCCAGTACTTC
CDR3aa: CASSLGQETQYF
abundance: .
v_gene: TRBV5-1
j_gene: TRBJ2-5
d_gene: .

CDR3nt: TGTGCCAGCAGAGAAGGGGGCTTAGATACGCAGTATTTT
CDR3aa: CASREGGLDTQYF
abundance: .
v_gene: TRBV25-1
j_gene: TRBJ2-3
d_gene: TRBD1

CDR3nt: TGTGCCAGCAGCCAAGACCCCGACAGGCGATACACTGAAGCTTTCTTT
CDR3aa: CASSQDPDRRYTEAFF
abundance: .
v_gene: TRBV14
j_gene: TRBJ1-1
d_gene: .

CDR3nt: TGTGCCAGCAGTTCCAAGAGCGGGAGGAGGACAGATACGCAGTATTTT
CDR3aa: CASSSKSGRRTDTQYF
abundance: .
v_gene: TRBV27
j_gene: TRBJ2-3
d_gene: TRBD2

CDR3nt: TGCGCCAGCAGCCCCGCCGGGGGTAACTATGGCTACACCTTC
CDR3aa: CASSPAGGNYGYTF
abundance: .
v_gene: TRBV5-1
j_gene: TRBJ1-2
d_gene: .

CDR3nt: TGCGCCAGCAGCTCCGGGACAGCAGGAAACACCATATATTTT
CDR3aa: CASSSGTAGNTIYF
abundance: .
v_gene: TRBV5-1
j_gene: TRBJ1-3
d_gene: TRBD1

CDR3nt: TGCGCCAGCAGCCAAGATCCTCCCAGCGGGAGCACAGATACGCAGTATTTT
CDR3aa: CASSQDPPSGSTDTQYF
abundance: .
v_gene: TRBV4-1
j_gene: TRBJ2-3
d_gene: .

CDR3nt: TGCAGCATTAGCGGGAGGTCCTACAATGAGCAGTTCTTC
CDR3aa: CSISGRSYNEQFF
abundance: .
v_gene: TRBV29-1
j_gene: TRBJ2-1
d_gene: TRBD2

CDR3nt: TGTGCCAGCAGCCTACAGACAGGGAGCTTAGCTTTCTTT
CDR3aa: CASSLQTGSLAFF
abundance: .
v_gene: TRBV7-6
j_gene: TRBJ1-1
d_gene: TRBD1